A single sample gave rise to the 2 T cell receptor beta chains below, sequenced in a study of blood T cell repertoires in COVID-19. Measured with immunoSEQ multiplex PCR; TCRdb has only the in-frame clones, and not every one. The table shows 300,000 to 350,000 clones, with 87% occurring only once. Sequencing was performed on peripheral blood. These receptors were obtained from a woman in her fifties or sixties with COVID-19, enrolled during active disease.

The J gene is TRBJ2-1, the V gene TRBV6-5, with TRBD2 matching 8 bases. The V gene end was trimmed by 0 bases and the J gene end by 7 bases; junction bases not matched to a gene: 8. Germline lookup yields CDR1 MNHEY and CDR2 SVGAGI. CDR3 size: 16 residues. The CDR3 is CASSYSAGSGKNEQFF. In nucleotides, the CDR3 is TGTGCCAGCAGTTACTCCGCGGGTAGCGGGAAAAATGAGCAGTTCTTC.

This clone was observed once. A junction end diverges from the germline sequence, so it may reflect a read error. The genes are TRBV6-5 and TRBJ1-1, with D maybe TRBD1 (6 bases). This CDR3 is 14 amino acids long. The germline CDR1 and CDR2 sequences are MNHEY and SVGAGI. The CDR3, as DNA: TGTGCCAGCAGTGACTCACAGGGTAGCACTGAAGCTTTCTTT. Translated, it gives CASSDSQGSTEAFF.